The source of this T cell receptor beta chain is a study of shared clonotypes between healthy human individuals. Study summary: Each donor's CD8 memory used one plate, CD8 naive two, each CD4 subset three.

The naive CD8 subset, CD45RO-negative cells positively selected for CCR7, excluded terminally differentiated effector memory CD45RA+ cells. Libraries were prepared by immunoSEQ multiplex PCR; TCRdb keeps only in-frame clonotypes and omits some of them. The sample carries millions of clones, around 93% recorded once. This CDR3 is 13 amino acids long. V was clipped by 0 bases and J by 9 bases, with 9 bases between them. Looked up from germline, CDR1 is MNHEY and CDR2 is SMNVEV (reference sequence). This TCR was sampled from a man younger than 35 in good health. Some clones in this sample may be carry-over from other donors' samples. The sequenced sample was naive CD8+ T cells from PBMCs. The chain is built from TRBV27 and TRBJ2-1; D is possibly TRBD2 (6 bases). The CDR3 protein is CASSLSTGVEQFF. In DNA form, the CDR3 reads TGTGCCAGCAGTTTATCTACGGGGGTTGAGCAGTTCTTC.